This T cell receptor (beta chain) is drawn from a study of early T cells in non-severe SARS-CoV-2 infection. The study's findings and limits: Clonotype matching in VDJdb favored anti-spike CD8 responses and did not capture private and CD4 specificities.

Separate cDNA molecules each had unique molecular identifiers attached to them. TCRdb fed the 5' RACE reads into MiXCR, producing one record per CDR3 protein. The sample has some 59,000 distinct CDR3 sequences, 9.3% seen once. This clonotype was recorded many times. Its target is unknown. The V gene's germline CDR1 is SGHVS and CDR2 FQNEAQ. This CDR3 is built from 12 residues. Deletions cut 0 bases from V and 7 bases from J, with 6 bases between. This chain uses TRBV7-8 with TRBJ1-1; D is uncertain. The specimen sequenced was whole blood. The TCR was taken from an adult who was a healthcare worker with PCR-confirmed SARS-CoV-2 infection or an uninfected control (not recorded which). This CDR3 is CASSLAGVEAFF. DNA for the CDR3: TGTGCCAGCAGCTTAGCCGGGGTTGAAGCTTTCTTT.